The clone carrying this T cell receptor beta chain was recorded once. All recovered Cohort 3 donors got two negative PCRs, got clearance, or saw symptom resolution. This entry comes from a study of blood T cell repertoires in COVID-19. Study-level information: Sources were T cells, B-cell-depleted T cells, or PBMCs; the material itself was cDNA or gDNA.

Original methodology: Amplification of reference gene primers provided the estimated nucleated cell counts. Clones were read by immunoSEQ multiplex PCR, and TCRdb kept only the in-frame ones, dropping some. V, J and clone size reflect that table, while D and trimming were determined from the DNA. This sample has under 300,000 clones, with about 90% found just once. This CDR3 is built from 15 residues. Looked up from germline, CDR1 is SGHTA and CDR2 is FQGNSA. Deletions cut 3 bases from V and 5 bases from J, with 11 bases between. What was sequenced was PBMCs or T cells enriched from blood (not recorded which). The J gene is TRBJ1-6, the V gene TRBV7-2; D unresolved. The receptor was derived from a woman aged 60 to 75 who had recovered from COVID-19. The CDR3 region is CASSFSPTNNSPLHF. CDR3 DNA sequence: TGTGCCAGCAGCTTCTCGCCCACAAATAATTCACCCCTCCACTTT.